The clone carrying this T cell receptor beta chain was found once. It was with 60 Vbeta and 13 Jbeta primers that the PCR ran. Some clones are missing from TCRdb's copy, which holds only in-frame ones; the method was immunoSEQ multiplex PCR. This table has 95,000 to 120,000 clones, roughly 72% appearing once. This record belongs to a study of cytomegalovirus exposure and HLA in healthy donors. This CDR3 contains 16 residues. This TCR was sampled from a woman aged 40 to 50 in good health and CMV-seropositive. V usage is TRBV1 and J usage is TRBJ2-1; TRBD2 is taken as the D call from the table, unchecked against the DNA. TRBV1 is designated a pseudogene. The source material was PBMCs. The DNA of the CDR3 is TGCACCAGCAGCCAAGGTAGCGCCCGATACTACAATGAGCAGTTCTTC. Its protein is CTSSQGSARYYNEQFF.